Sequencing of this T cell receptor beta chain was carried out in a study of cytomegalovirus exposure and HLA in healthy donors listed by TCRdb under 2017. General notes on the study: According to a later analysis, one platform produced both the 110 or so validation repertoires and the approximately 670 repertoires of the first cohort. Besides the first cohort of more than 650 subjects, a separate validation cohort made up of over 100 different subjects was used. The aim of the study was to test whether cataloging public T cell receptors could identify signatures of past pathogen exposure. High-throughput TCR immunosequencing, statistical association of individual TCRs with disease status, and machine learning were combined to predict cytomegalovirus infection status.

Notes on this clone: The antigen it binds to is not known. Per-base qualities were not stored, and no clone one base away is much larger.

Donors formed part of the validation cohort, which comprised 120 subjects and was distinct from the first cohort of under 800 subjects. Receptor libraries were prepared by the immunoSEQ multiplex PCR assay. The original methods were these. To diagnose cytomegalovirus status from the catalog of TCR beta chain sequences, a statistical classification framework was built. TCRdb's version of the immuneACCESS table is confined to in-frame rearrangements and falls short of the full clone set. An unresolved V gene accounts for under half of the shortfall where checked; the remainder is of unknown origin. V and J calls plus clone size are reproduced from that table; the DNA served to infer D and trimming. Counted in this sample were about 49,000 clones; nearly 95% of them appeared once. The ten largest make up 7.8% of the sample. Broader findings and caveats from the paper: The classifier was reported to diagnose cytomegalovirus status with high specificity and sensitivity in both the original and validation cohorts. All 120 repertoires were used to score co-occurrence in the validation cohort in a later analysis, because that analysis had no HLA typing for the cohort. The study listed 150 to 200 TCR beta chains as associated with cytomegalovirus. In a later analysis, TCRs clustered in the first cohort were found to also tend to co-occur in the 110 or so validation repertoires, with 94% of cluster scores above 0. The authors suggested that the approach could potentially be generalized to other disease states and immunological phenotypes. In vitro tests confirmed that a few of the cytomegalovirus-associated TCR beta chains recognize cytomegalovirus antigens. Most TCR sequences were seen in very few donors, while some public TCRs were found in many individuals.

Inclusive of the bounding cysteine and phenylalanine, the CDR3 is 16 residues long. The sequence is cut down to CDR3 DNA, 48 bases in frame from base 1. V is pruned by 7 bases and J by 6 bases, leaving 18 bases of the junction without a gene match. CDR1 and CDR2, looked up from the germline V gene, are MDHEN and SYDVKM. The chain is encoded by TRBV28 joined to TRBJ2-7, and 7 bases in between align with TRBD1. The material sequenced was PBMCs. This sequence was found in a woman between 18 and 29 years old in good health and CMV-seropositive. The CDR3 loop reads CASNTWPLTGVGEQYF. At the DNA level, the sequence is TGTGCCAGCAACACCTGGCCACTAACAGGGGTCGGCGAGCAGTACTTC.